This passage covers 8 T cell receptor beta chains from one sample sequenced in a study of blood T cell repertoires in COVID-19. Libraries were prepared by immunoSEQ multiplex PCR; TCRdb keeps only in-frame clonotypes and omits some of them. The sample has 200,000 to 300,000 clones, 88% seen once; the top ten hold 3% to 3.5%. Sequenced sample: PBMCs or T cells enriched from blood (not recorded which). Every receptor here comes from a woman in her forties who had been exposed to COVID-19.

The chain employs TRBV21-1 and TRBJ1-1; the DNA was not compared with TRBD1, the D call given in the table. TRBV21-1 is recorded as a pseudogene. CDR3 length equals 12 residues. The CDR3 region has the DNA TGTGCCATCAACAGGGGGCAAGGTGAAGCTTTCTTT. It yields the protein CAINRGQGEAFF.

The gene calls are TRBV7-9 and TRBJ1-1; 8 bases map to TRBD1. The CDR3 is made up of 15 amino acids. Germline V gives CDR1 SEHNR, CDR2 FQNEAQ (reference sequence). V was pared by 5 bases and J by 4 bases, with 9 bases of the junction left unmatched. Written as DNA, the CDR3 is TGTGCCAGCAGCACGGACAGGGTAGGAGGCACTGAAGCTTTCTTT. Translating gives CASSTDRVGGTEAFF.

V usage is TRBV28 and J usage is TRBJ1-5; 7 bases are shared with TRBD1. The CDR3 totals 15 residues. The V segment lost 8 bases and the J segment 3 bases; nucleotides outside the gene matches: 10. Germline CDR1 reads MDHEN; CDR2 reads SYDVKM. CDR3 DNA: TGTGCCAGCGGCTCCGGGACAGACTTCAATCAGCCCCAGCATTTT. It specifies CASGSGTDFNQPQHF. Based on the CDR3 plus reference TRBV28 and TRBJ1-5, the full variable domain is DVKVTQSSRYLVKRTGEKVFLECVQDMDHENMFWYRQDPGLGLRLIYFSYDVKMKEKGDIPEGYSVSREKKERFSLILESASTNQTSMYLCASGSGTDFNQPQHFGDGTRLSIL.

The chain is built from TRBV5-1 and TRBJ1-1, with a weak D call TRBD1 (5 bases). CDR3 length: 15 amino acids. Germline CDR1 is SGHRS and CDR2 is YFSETQ. V gave up 0 bases and J gave up 5 bases, with 14 bases separating them. The CDR3 DNA sequence: TGCGCCAGCAGCTTGGGGTCAGGGAGGAAAACTGAAGCTTTCTTT. It yields the protein CASSLGSGRKTEAFF.

This chain joins TRBV6-5 and TRBJ2-1; 9 bases fit TRBD1. Germline assignment: CDR1 MNHEY and CDR2 SVGAGI. Trimming removed 8 bases from V and 4 bases from J; junction bases left unmatched: 6. The CDR3 is 14 residues long. The CDR3 here is CASYGTGSYNEQFF. In DNA form, the CDR3 reads TGTGCCAGCTACGGGACAGGGTCATACAATGAGCAGTTCTTC.

The chain couples TRBV27 to TRBJ1-2; D gene uncertain. The CDR3 has 13 residues. Trimming shortened V by 5 bases and J by 4 bases, and 11 bases separated the two germline ends. The germline CDR1 and CDR2 sequences are MNHEY and SMNVEV (reference sequence). In nucleotides, the CDR3 is TGTGCCAGCAGTATAAAAGGAGGCTATGGCTACACCTTC. Its translation: CASSIKGGYGYTF.

V and J are TRBV7-2 and TRBJ1-2, with D possibly matching TRBD1 (5 bases). This CDR3 is built from 15 residues. Looked up from germline, CDR1 is SGHTA and CDR2 is FQGNSA. Trimming left V 8 bases short and J 0 bases short, with 16 bases between. The DNA of the CDR3 is TGTGCCAGCGGACGGGGGGACCGAGCTAACTATGGCTACACCTTC. This gives the protein CASGRGDRANYGYTF.

V usage is TRBV12-3 or TRBV12-4 and J usage is TRBJ1-5; D may be TRBD1 (6 bases). Trimming cost V 5 bases and J 4 bases, with 6 bases left between them. The CDR3 is 12 amino acids. Here the CDR3 DNA reads TGTGCCAGCAGTACAGGGAATCAGCCCCAGCATTTT. It is translated as CASSTGNQPQHF.